The rows below give T cell receptor beta chains drawn from one sample of a study of regulatory T cells in long-lasting Graves disease. TCRdb reanalysed the multiplex PCR reads using MiXCR and keeps one entry per CDR3 protein. The top ten clones hold over 20% of a sample with hundreds of thousands of distinct CDR3 sequences, about a sixth of them seen once. The sample consisted of peripheral blood mononuclear cells (PBMCs), taken at new diagnosis, from a patient treated with antithyroid drugs. Receptors were obtained from a female donor with Graves disease. The CDR3 runs from the conserved cysteine through the conserved F or W. D genes are given only for firm matches. Some rows mark clone size as missing; the rest say once, few, many or name a class of expanded clone.

.	TRBJ1-5	TRBV19	many	CASTLIRGDNQPQHF	TGTGCCAGTACCCTCATCCGGGGGGACAATCAGCCCCAGCATTTT
.	TRBJ2-1	TRBV30	many	CAWRGPVVEQFF	TGTGCCTGGAGGGGTCCGGTGGTTGAGCAGTTCTTC
.	TRBJ1-1	TRBV12-3/TRBV12-4	many	CASSHGVNTEAFF	TGTGCCAGCAGTCACGGGGTGAACACTGAAGCTTTCTTT
.	TRBJ2-3	TRBV7-3	many	CASSLIAVDTQYF	TGTGCCAGCAGCTTAATAGCAGTCGATACGCAGTATTTT
TRBD2	TRBJ2-3	TRBV2	many	CASSDGAGAVTDTQYF	TGTGCCAGCAGTGACGGGGCGGGAGCGGTGACAGATACGCAGTATTTT
.	TRBJ1-1	TRBV6-4	many	CARREQGTEEEAFF	TGTGCCAGAAGGGAGCAGGGGACCGAAGAAGAAGCTTTCTTT
.	TRBJ1-1	TRBV27	many	CASSLRFTGGEDTEAFF	TGTGCCAGCAGTTTAAGGTTCACTGGGGGCGAGGACACTGAAGCTTTCTTT
.	TRBJ2-7	TRBV28	many	CASISEGAIYEQYF	TGTGCCAGCATCTCGGAGGGGGCGATCTACGAGCAGTACTTC
.	TRBJ1-1	TRBV27	many	CASSPRRDTEAFF	TGTGCCAGCAGCCCCCGGCGGGACACTGAAGCTTTCTTT
.	TRBJ1-1	TRBV6-2/TRBV6-3	.	CASSYGIIEAFF	TGTGCCAGCAGTTACGGTATCATCGAAGCTTTCTTT
.	TRBJ1-2	TRBV4-1	.	CASSQTEYGYTF	TGCGCCAGCAGCCAAACTGAGTATGGCTACACCTTC
TRBD1	TRBJ1-1	TRBV18	many	CASSRDREHEAFF	TGTGCCAGCTCACGGGACAGAGAGCATGAAGCTTTCTTT
.	TRBJ1-5	TRBV4-1	many	CASSQGFGYQPQHF	TGCGCCAGCAGCCAAGGTTTTGGGTACCAGCCCCAGCATTTT
TRBD1	TRBJ2-4	TRBV5-5	few	CASSLEGANIQYF	TGTGCCAGCAGCTTGGAGGGGGCAAACATTCAGTACTTC
.	TRBJ2-7	TRBV5-1	many	CASSLGMGNPYEQYF	TGCGCCAGCAGCTTGGGGATGGGAAACCCCTACGAGCAGTACTTC